This T cell receptor (beta chain) stems from a study of T cell responses to AZD1222 COVID-19 vaccine. Some clones are missing from TCRdb's copy, which holds only in-frame ones; the method was immunoSEQ multiplex PCR. Of 65,000 to 100,000 clones in the sample, roughly 90% were seen once. Notes on the study in general: CD4 TCRs associated with vaccination spanned spike, dominating at 160-218 and 743-854. Donor demographics were predominantly white British with a female majority; clonal diversity may be underestimated.

Germline V lookup: CDR1 MDHEN, CDR2 SYDVKM. The V gene lost 5 bases and the J gene lost 1 base, with 8 bases spanning the gap. The CDR3 spans 13 residues. On this clone itself: Its specificity is not known.

The source of this sequence is an adult who received the AZD1222 COVID-19 vaccine. Sample: peripheral blood, taken 28 days after the second AZD1222 dose. V and J are TRBV28 and TRBJ2-5; D not resolved. CDR3 loop: CASSLRIQETQYF. DNA of the CDR3: TGTGCCAGCAGTCTGAGGATCCAAGAGACCCAGTACTTC.